This T cell receptor beta chain was found in a study of identical twins. Study conclusions and caveats: A partial confounding effect on zero-insertion analyses could come from invariant MAIT and iNKT cells. Shared out-of-frame alpha sequences (those common to twins) showed excess low generation probability. Insertions ran lower in abundant cord blood beta clonotypes, though not in memory repertoires.

V was pared by 5 bases and J by 7 bases, with 20 bases between. CDR3 length: 15 residues. Germline CDR1 reads SEHNR; CDR2 reads FQNEAQ (reference sequence). TCRdb re-called the 5' RACE reads with MiXCR, one entry per CDR3 protein. There are 210,000 or so distinct CDR3 sequences in the sample; approximately 8.3% occur only once, and around 1.8% lies in the top ten. This clonotype has a handful of counts. Its antigen is unknown. The sample was also reused in another study, on yellow fever vaccine responses in identical twins.

Sequenced material: memory (CD45RO+) T cells sorted from blood. The V call is TRBV7-9, the J call TRBJ2-5; D is unresolved. This TCR came from a woman under 30 in good health. The CDR3 reads CASSQTNIPWGTQYF. For the CDR3, the DNA is TGTGCCAGCAGCCAAACAAATATCCCTTGGGGGACCCAGTACTTC.